This entry concerns a single T cell receptor beta chain. Only in-frame clones appear in the TCRdb table, and some are missing; sequencing was by immunoSEQ multiplex PCR. The table records about 150,000 clones, around 85% of them present only once. The CDR3 is 14 residues long. V shed 4 bases and J shed 2 bases, with 12 bases lying between them. CDR1 and CDR2 from the germline V gene are SNHLY and FYNNEI. These data originate in a study of blood T cell repertoires in COVID-19. The specimen sequenced was peripheral blood. The TCR was taken from a woman in her seventies with acute or convalescent COVID-19. The chain has TRBV2 and TRBJ2-7; the D gene is possibly TRBD1 (6 bases). Written as DNA, the CDR3 is TGTGCCAGCAGTGGACAGGCGTCCCCCTACGAGCAGTACTTC. Its protein is CASSGQASPYEQYF. Full variable domain (missing parts from reference TRBV2 and TRBJ2-7): EPEVTQTPSHQVTQMGQEVILRCVPISNHLYFYWYRQILGQKVEFLVSFYNNEISEKSEIFDDQFSVERPDGSNFTLKIRSTKLEDSAMYFCASSGQASPYEQYFGPGTRLTVT.